This T cell receptor (beta chain) was recorded in a study of blood T cell repertoires in COVID-19. Study summary: The United States, Italy and Spain supplied acute and convalescent COVID-19 samples. Nucleic acid was either cDNA or gDNA, and it came from T cells, B-cell-depleted T cells, or PBMCs.

V lost 2 bases, J lost 13 bases, and 5 bases stayed unmatched. Germline loops: CDR1 LGHDT, CDR2 YNNKEL (reference sequence). This CDR3 has 12 residues. As originally analysed: Amplification of reference gene primers was used by the study to estimate nucleated cell counts. Sequenced by immunoSEQ multiplex PCR; TCRdb stores in-frame clones only, minus some. V, J and clone size were drawn from that table, and D and trimming were deduced from the DNA. The table lists more than 95,000 clones, over 75% of them singletons, with 1.7% in the top ten. The chain joins TRBV3-1 (or the pseudogene TRBV3-2) to TRBJ1-2; 9 positions agree with TRBD1. The source is a man aged 60-69 years with acute or convalescent COVID-19. The sequenced material came from peripheral blood. CDR3 sequence: CASSQSTGGGTF. The CDR3 DNA reads as TGTGCCAGCAGCCAATCGACAGGGGGGGGCACCTTC.